Listed here is a single TCR beta chain. Antigen: not known. The data originate from a study of cytotoxic CD8 clonotypes in ibrutinib-treated CLL. At the level of the study: Response specimens were obtained following a median treatment duration of around 12 months, with a range of 6 to 36.

The assay was immunoSEQ multiplex PCR, and TCRdb's table has in-frame clones only and misses some. The sample has 130,000 to 150,000 clones, around 90% seen once. Overall study findings and caveats: Patients showed higher baseline clonality than age-matched healthy donors, and it tracked circulating CD8+ T-cell counts. Rising at ibrutinib response, clonality subsequently fell back toward baseline at progression.

CDR3 size: 15 residues. The V end lost 0 bases, the J end lost 4 bases, and 12 bases lay between the germline ends. CDR1 and CDR2 (germline): SGHDN, FVKESK. The specimen comprised PBMCs, sampled after 12 months of ibrutinib treatment. This chain links TRBV14 with TRBJ2-5, with D perhaps matching TRBD1 (5 bases). The source of this sequence is a human donor with chronic lymphocytic leukemia. CDR3 coding DNA: TGTGCCAGCAGCCAAGAGCAGACCAGGGCAGAGACCCAGTACTTC. Its translation: CASSQEQTRAETQYF.